Shown below are 18 T cell receptor beta chains from a single sample sequenced in a study of shared clonotypes between healthy human individuals. TCRdb's copy holds only in-frame clones and misses some; the assay was immunoSEQ multiplex PCR. The top ten hold 34% of the sample, which has approximately 710,000 clones, less than 95% seen once. The specimen sequenced was memory CD8+ T cells from PBMCs. Specified subset: CD45RO+ cells pooled with CCR7-negative TemRA cells. The receptor set was obtained from a man younger than 35 in good health. Some clones in this sample may be carry-over from other donors' samples.

The chain links TRBV5-1 to TRBJ2-2; tentative D call: TRBD2 (6 bases). V lost 2 bases and J lost 1, with 30 bases in between. Germline V gives CDR1 SGHRS, CDR2 YFSETQ. There are 22 residues in the CDR3. The CDR3 DNA follows: TGCGCCAGCAGCTTCTGGGGGGAGGCCATCCTGGGAGGAAGCCAGAACACCGGGGAGCTGTTTTTT. This sequence encodes CASSFWGEAILGGSQNTGELFF.

This chain connects TRBV5-4 to TRBJ1-1; D is ambiguous. There are 13 residues in the CDR3. The V end was cut by 3 bases, the J end by 4 bases, with 10 bases between. In germline, CDR1 is SGHNT, CDR2 YYREEE (reference sequence). The CDR3 loop is CASSYLSGTEAFF. In nucleotides, the CDR3 is TGTGCCAGCAGCTATCTATCCGGCACTGAAGCTTTCTTT.

The chain uses TRBV28 and TRBJ2-5; D remains ambiguous. The germline CDR1 and CDR2 sequences are MDHEN and SYDVKM. This CDR3 is 12 amino acids long. Trimming shortened V by 3 bases and J by 3 bases, and 5 bases separated the two germline ends. Written as DNA, the CDR3 is TGTGCCAGCAGTTTCCGGGAAGAGACCCAGTACTTC. Translating gives CASSFREETQYF. The variable domain in full, completed from reference TRBV28 and TRBJ2-5, reads DVKVTQSSRYLVKRTGEKVFLECVQDMDHENMFWYRQDPGLGLRLIYFSYDVKMKEKGDIPEGYSVSREKKERFSLILESASTNQTSMYLCASSFREETQYFGPGTRLLVL.

CDR3 nucleotides: TGCGCCAGCAGCCAATCCCAGGCTGGCGACGAGCAGTACTTC. The encoded protein is CASSQSQAGDEQYF. This chain uses TRBV4-1 with TRBJ2-7; D gene unclear. This CDR3 has 14 amino acids. Germline V gene sequence: CDR1 MGHRA, CDR2 YSYEKL. V was cut by 2 bases and J by 5 bases, with 13 bases left in between.

This chain uses TRBV7-3 with TRBJ1-4; D is unresolved. The CDR3 loop spans 16 amino acids. CDR1 and CDR2 from the germline V gene are SGHTA and FQGTGA. With 5 bases removed from V and 7 bases from J, the gap between germline ends came to 20 bases. The CDR3 here is CASSPRYRVSAEKLFF. CDR3 DNA sequence: TGTGCCAGCAGCCCAAGATATAGGGTTAGTGCTGAAAAACTGTTTTTT.

The chain has TRBV6-1 and TRBJ2-1; 10 nucleotides match TRBD2. The CDR3 runs 14 residues. The ends lost 5 bases at V and 6 bases at J; junction bases unmatched: 4. The germline V gene encodes CDR1 MNHNS and CDR2 SASEGT. CDR3 loop: CASSKREGLNEQFF. CDR3 DNA sequence: TGTGCCAGCAGTAAGCGGGAGGGCCTCAATGAGCAGTTCTTC.

The CDR3 region has the DNA TGTGCCAGCAGCGTAGACTCTCGGGGGGCAGATACGCAGTATTTT. It yields the protein CASSVDSRGADTQYF. This chain uses TRBV9 with TRBJ2-3, with 7 bases lining up with TRBD2. V lost 0 bases and J lost 4; bases outside the gene matches: 5. Germline assignment: CDR1 SGDLS and CDR2 YYNGEE. The CDR3 has 15 residues.

The chain has TRBV29-1 and TRBJ1-2, with a weak D call TRBD1 (6 bases). Germline CDR1 is SQVTM and CDR2 is ANQGSEA. The germline V and J ends were trimmed by 5 bases and 4 bases, with 17 bases remaining between them. The CDR3 runs to 14 residues. This chain's CDR3 is CSVLTGHITYGYTF. In DNA, the CDR3 is TGCAGCGTTTTGACGGGACATATAACCTATGGCTACACCTTC.

This chain joins TRBV13 and TRBJ2-1; D gene unclear. The CDR3 covers 14 residues. Germline lookup yields CDR1 PRHDT and CDR2 FYEKMQ (reference sequence). V shed 2 bases and J shed 4 bases, with 9 bases lying between them. As DNA, the CDR3 is TGTGCCAGCAGCTTACGGGCCGAATACAATGAGCAGTTCTTC. Protein product: CASSLRAEYNEQFF.

The V gene is TRBV4-1, the J gene TRBJ2-5; no reliable D call. Gene TRBJ2-7 matches the end of the DNA better, so the J call may be wrong. There are 15 residues in the CDR3. Per germline, CDR1 MGHRA and CDR2 YSYEKL. CDR3 region: CASSQRLSSSYEQYF. The CDR3 nucleotides read TGCGCCAGCAGCCAGAGGCTCTCGAGCTCCTACGAGCAGTACTTC.

The rearrangement uses TRBV12-5 and TRBJ1-2, with a possible D match to TRBD1 (5 bases). CDR1 is LGHNT and CDR2 is FRNRAP in the germline V gene. The CDR3 spans 14 residues. Trimming removed 1 base at V and 6 bases at J, with 12 bases between. DNA of the CDR3: TGTGCTAGTGGTTTGGGGTCAGGGTCGGATGGCTACACCTTC. The encoded protein is CASGLGSGSDGYTF.

The gene calls are TRBV7-6 and TRBJ2-1; no clear D. CDR3 size: 15 residues. Germline V CDR1 and CDR2: SGHVS, FNYEAQ. V was pared by 1 base and J by 5 bases, with 12 bases between. As DNA, the CDR3 is TGTGCCAGCAGCTTAGGGGTTGGGCCTGACAATGAGCAGTTCTTC. This sequence encodes CASSLGVGPDNEQFF.

This chain links TRBV27 with TRBJ2-5; D gene uncertain. CDR1 is MNHEY, CDR2 SMNVEV, per germline (reference sequence). Trimming stripped 6 bases from V and 4 bases from J, with 21 bases between. This CDR3 contains 16 residues. In DNA, the CDR3 is TGTGCCAGCAGAGCAAACAGAAGGCCAGGCGCAGAGACCCAGTACTTC. Translating gives CASRANRRPGAETQYF.

This rearrangement joins TRBV28 to TRBJ2-3, with D uncertain. This CDR3 comprises 15 residues. The V gene's germline CDR1 is MDHEN and CDR2 SYDVKM. The V and J ends lost 2 bases and 2 bases respectively, with 11 bases between them. CDR3 DNA: TGTGCCAGCAGTTTAAAGGGATTTGACACAGATACGCAGTATTTT. Translation gives CASSLKGFDTDTQYF.

The CDR3 DNA follows: TGTGCCAGCAGCGTACCTTTCTATGGCTACACCTTC. This encodes CASSVPFYGYTF. V usage is TRBV9 and J usage is TRBJ1-2; D gene ambiguous. This CDR3 comprises 12 residues. The V gene's germline CDR1 is SGDLS and CDR2 YYNGEE. With 1 base removed from V and 4 bases from J, the gap between germline ends came to 5 bases.

This chain joins TRBV15 and TRBJ1-2, with D hard to call. Germline V gene sequence: CDR1 LNHNV, CDR2 YYDKDF (reference sequence). The CDR3 sequence is 15 residues long. The ends were cut back, 2 bases at V and 7 bases at J, with 17 bases in the middle. CDR3 residues: CATSRPDQRAAGYTF. In DNA form, the CDR3 reads TGTGCCACCAGCAGACCGGACCAAAGAGCGGCTGGCTACACCTTC. Full variable domain (remainder filled in from reference TRBV15 and TRBJ1-2): DAMVIQNPRYQVTQFGKPVTLSCSQTLNHNVMYWYQQKSSQAPKLLFHYYDKDFNNEADTPDNFQSRRPNTSFCFLDIRSPGLGDTAMYLCATSRPDQRAAGYTFGSGTRLTVV.

This chain uses TRBV9 with TRBJ1-3; 12 positions agree with TRBD1. Trimming took 4 bases from V and 1 from J; bases not matched to a gene: 6. CDR1 is SGDLS and CDR2 is YYNGEE in the germline V gene. The CDR3 contains 17 residues. The CDR3 is CASSPRDRGLSGNTIYF. Written as DNA, the CDR3 is TGTGCCAGCAGCCCTCGGGACAGGGGGCTTTCTGGAAACACCATATATTTT.

This sequence joins TRBV9 and TRBJ1-1, with 8 bases fitting TRBD1. V lost 4 bases, J lost 1 base, and 6 bases stayed unmatched. The CDR3 is 15 amino acids. Germline lookup yields CDR1 SGDLS and CDR2 YYNGEE. The chain's CDR3 is CASSYSGTGNTEAFF. The CDR3 region has the DNA TGTGCCAGCAGCTATTCCGGGACAGGGAACACTGAAGCTTTCTTT.